This TCR beta chain derives from a study of shared clonotypes between healthy human individuals. Generated by immunoSEQ multiplex PCR, the TCRdb table keeps only in-frame clones and is missing some. The sample records about 1 million clones, approximately 70% being singletons. The J segment lost 7 bases and the V segment lost 7 bases, leaving 25 bases of the junction unmatched. This CDR3 has 19 amino acids. Germline lookup yields CDR1 MDHEN and CDR2 SYDVKM. The clonotype was recovered from a man younger than 30 in good health. The sample was memory CD4+ T cells sorted from blood. As to subset: CD45RA-negative fraction. The chain carries TRBV28 and TRBJ2-1; the match to TRBD2 covers 7 bases. CDR3 amino acids: CASNSWGTNGEAPLNEQFF. CDR3 DNA: TGTGCCAGCAACAGTTGGGGGACTAACGGGGAGGCTCCCCTTAATGAGCAGTTCTTC.